This is a list of T cell receptor beta chains from one sample in a study of T cell responses to AZD1222 COVID-19 vaccine. Repertoires were generated with immunoSEQ multiplex PCR, while TCRdb's copy carries only in-frame clones and drops some. This table holds around 200,000 clones, approximately 94% found once. The sample here was peripheral blood, taken 28 days after the second AZD1222 dose. Receptors were obtained from an adult who received the AZD1222 COVID-19 vaccine. CDR3s include the opening cysteine and the closing phenylalanine or tryptophan.

j_call: TRBJ1-5; v_call: TRBV24-1; cdr3_aa: CATSDFNQPQHF
j_call: TRBJ1-2; v_call: TRBV27; cdr3_aa: CASSPSSGGYGYTF
j_call: TRBJ2-7; v_call: TRBV28; cdr3_aa: CASSLRAYEQYF
j_call: TRBJ1-2; v_call: TRBV6-2/TRBV6-3; cdr3_aa: CASSSPPGQDYGYTF
j_call: TRBJ1-5; v_call: TRBV27; cdr3_aa: CASSPLGQPQHF
j_call: TRBJ2-1; v_call: TRBV3-1/TRBV3-2; cdr3_aa: CASSPTDGRSYNEQFF
j_call: TRBJ1-2; v_call: TRBV4-3; cdr3_aa: CASSQGLPGAYGYTF
j_call: TRBJ2-5; v_call: TRBV3-1/TRBV3-2; cdr3_aa: CASSQDIAETQYF
j_call: TRBJ2-1; v_call: TRBV7-2; cdr3_aa: CASSSPLPGEQFF
j_call: TRBJ1-5; v_call: TRBV5-1; cdr3_aa: CASSLVGGFNQPQHF
j_call: TRBJ1-4; v_call: TRBV4-1; cdr3_aa: CASSPIPSRTTNEKLFF
j_call: TRBJ1-6; v_call: TRBV19; cdr3_aa: CASTRWAGYGEPLHF
j_call: TRBJ1-3; v_call: TRBV12-5; cdr3_aa: CASGLGAMSSGNTIYF
j_call: TRBJ2-2; v_call: TRBV30; cdr3_aa: CACPGRTGNTGELFF
j_call: TRBJ2-7; v_call: TRBV10-1; cdr3_aa: CASSVNRAGEQYF
j_call: TRBJ1-2; v_call: TRBV12-5; cdr3_aa: CASGHGTSASGYTF
j_call: TRBJ2-5; v_call: TRBV12-3/TRBV12-4; cdr3_aa: CASSRSQEMTQYF
j_call: TRBJ1-1; v_call: TRBV28; cdr3_aa: CASSLWARGGVSSDTEAFF
j_call: TRBJ2-5; v_call: TRBV7-3; cdr3_aa: CASSPGRGETQYF
j_call: TRBJ2-7; v_call: TRBV11-1; cdr3_aa: CASSLSQGETYEQYF
j_call: TRBJ1-2; v_call: TRBV27; cdr3_aa: CASSPGGWVDGYTF
j_call: TRBJ1-5; v_call: TRBV28; cdr3_aa: CASRLYGGGQPQHF
j_call: TRBJ1-3; v_call: TRBV6-5; cdr3_aa: CASSYSTDGGNTIYF
j_call: TRBJ2-1; v_call: TRBV7-2; cdr3_aa: CASSLAGVYNEQFF
j_call: TRBJ1-1; v_call: TRBV28; cdr3_aa: CASSLEAGFSFTEAFF
j_call: TRBJ2-1; v_call: TRBV29-1; cdr3_aa: CSLWEGSNEQFF
j_call: TRBJ1-5; v_call: TRBV27; cdr3_aa: CASSPPSETGAVRSDNQPQHF
j_call: TRBJ2-4; v_call: TRBV7-2; cdr3_aa: CASSPQGAGVSPKNIQYF
j_call: TRBJ2-7; v_call: TRBV19; cdr3_aa: CASSITGSSYEQYF
j_call: TRBJ1-1; v_call: TRBV19; cdr3_aa: CASSIRGQVWTEAFF
j_call: TRBJ2-1; v_call: TRBV19; cdr3_aa: CASIGAGGWFNEGQFF
j_call: TRBJ2-7; v_call: TRBV4-3; cdr3_aa: CASSQRGTGNYEQYF
j_call: TRBJ1-1; v_call: TRBV14; cdr3_aa: CASSQAPGNTEAFF
j_call: TRBJ2-7; v_call: TRBV14; cdr3_aa: CASSATGSYEQYF
j_call: TRBJ1-1; v_call: TRBV7-9; cdr3_aa: CASSPSGGSTEAFF
j_call: TRBJ1-5; v_call: TRBV27; cdr3_aa: CASSLNLNQPQHF
j_call: TRBJ1-1; v_call: TRBV6-6; cdr3_aa: CASTDRGLSGTEAFF
j_call: TRBJ1-1; v_call: TRBV2; cdr3_aa: CASSSDSSAFF
j_call: TRBJ1-1; v_call: TRBV7-9; cdr3_aa: CASSLRQGAGNTEAFF
j_call: TRBJ2-7; v_call: TRBV5-1; cdr3_aa: CASSENFSGRAYEQYF
j_call: TRBJ2-1; v_call: TRBV6-5; cdr3_aa: CASSRDRERNEQFF
j_call: TRBJ1-1; v_call: TRBV30; cdr3_aa: CAWSPGPHSMNTEAFF
j_call: TRBJ2-3; v_call: TRBV5-4; cdr3_aa: CASSFSIGTYTDTQYF
j_call: TRBJ1-1; v_call: TRBV24-1; cdr3_aa: CATSRGANTEAFF
j_call: TRBJ1-2; v_call: TRBV6-6; cdr3_aa: CASSPRAGITNYGYTF
j_call: TRBJ1-2; v_call: TRBV27; cdr3_aa: CASSFSAGPYGYTF
j_call: TRBJ2-5; v_call: TRBV19; cdr3_aa: CASSIGLAGGTGQETQYF
j_call: TRBJ1-6; v_call: TRBV19; cdr3_aa: CASQGGDRGPSGSPLHF
j_call: TRBJ2-7; v_call: TRBV27; cdr3_aa: CASSLQTPGLADYEQYF
j_call: TRBJ1-5; v_call: TRBV28; cdr3_aa: CASTTLGDSNQPQHF
j_call: TRBJ1-4; v_call: TRBV7-9; cdr3_aa: CASSSSGTAASLMFF
j_call: TRBJ2-3; v_call: TRBV23-1; cdr3_aa: CASSQSLQGTDTQYF
j_call: TRBJ2-1; v_call: TRBV12-5; cdr3_aa: CASGLATNEQFF
j_call: TRBJ2-1; v_call: TRBV11-2; cdr3_aa: CASSQLAGLPYNEQFF
j_call: TRBJ1-2; v_call: TRBV7-9; cdr3_aa: CASSILGREQDGYTF
j_call: TRBJ1-6; v_call: TRBV28; cdr3_aa: CATKLSSYNSPLHF
j_call: TRBJ2-6; v_call: TRBV28; cdr3_aa: CASSGANVLTF
j_call: TRBJ2-1; v_call: TRBV3-1/TRBV3-2; cdr3_aa: CASSLGLAGRNNEQFF
j_call: TRBJ1-4; v_call: TRBV5-1; cdr3_aa: CASSFTAATNEKLFF